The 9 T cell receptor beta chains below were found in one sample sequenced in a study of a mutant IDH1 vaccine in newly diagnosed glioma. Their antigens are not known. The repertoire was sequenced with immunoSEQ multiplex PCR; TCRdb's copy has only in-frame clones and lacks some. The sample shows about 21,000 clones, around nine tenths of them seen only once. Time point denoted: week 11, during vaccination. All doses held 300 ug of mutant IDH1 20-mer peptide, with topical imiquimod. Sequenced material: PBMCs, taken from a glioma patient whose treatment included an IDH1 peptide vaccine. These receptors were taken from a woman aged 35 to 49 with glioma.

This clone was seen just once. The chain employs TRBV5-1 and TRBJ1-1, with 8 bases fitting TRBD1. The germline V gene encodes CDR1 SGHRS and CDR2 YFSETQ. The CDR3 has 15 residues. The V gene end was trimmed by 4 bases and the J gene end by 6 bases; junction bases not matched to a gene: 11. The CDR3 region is CASSRRTGRNSEAFF. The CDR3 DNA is TGCGCCAGCAGCCGACGGACAGGGCGAAACTCTGAAGCTTTCTTT. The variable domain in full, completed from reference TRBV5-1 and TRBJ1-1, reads KAGVTQTPRYLIKTRGQQVTLSCSPISGHRSVSWYQQTPGQGLQFLFEYFSETQRNKGNFPGRFSGRQFSNSRSEMNVSTLELGDSALYLCASSRRTGRNSEAFFGQGTRLTVV.

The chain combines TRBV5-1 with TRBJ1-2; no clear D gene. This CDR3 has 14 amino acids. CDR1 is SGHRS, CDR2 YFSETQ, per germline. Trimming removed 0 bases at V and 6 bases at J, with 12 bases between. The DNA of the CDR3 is TGCGCCAGCAGCTTGGTTCAGAAAGAAGATGGCTACACCTTC. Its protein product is CASSLVQKEDGYTF.

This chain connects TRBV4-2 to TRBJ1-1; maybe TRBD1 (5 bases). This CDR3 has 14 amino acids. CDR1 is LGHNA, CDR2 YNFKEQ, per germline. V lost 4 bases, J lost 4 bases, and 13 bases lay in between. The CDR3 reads CASSLTGTFTEAFF. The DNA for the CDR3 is TGTGCCAGCAGCCTAACCGGGACTTTCACTGAAGCTTTCTTT.

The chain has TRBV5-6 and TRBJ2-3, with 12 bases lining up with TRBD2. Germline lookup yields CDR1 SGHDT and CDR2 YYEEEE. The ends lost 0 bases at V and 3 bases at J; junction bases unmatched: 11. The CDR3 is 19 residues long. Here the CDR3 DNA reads TGTGCCAGCAGCTTGGACATAAGGCCTAGCGGGGGGGAGACAGATACGCAGTATTTT. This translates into CASSLDIRPSGGETDTQYF.

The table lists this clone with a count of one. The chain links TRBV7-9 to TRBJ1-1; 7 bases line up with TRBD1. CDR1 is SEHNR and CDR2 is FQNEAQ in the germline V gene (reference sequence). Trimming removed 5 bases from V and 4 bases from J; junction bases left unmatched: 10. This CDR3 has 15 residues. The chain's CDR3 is CASSHDRARGTEAFF. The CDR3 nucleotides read TGTGCCAGCAGCCACGACAGGGCGCGGGGCACTGAAGCTTTCTTT.

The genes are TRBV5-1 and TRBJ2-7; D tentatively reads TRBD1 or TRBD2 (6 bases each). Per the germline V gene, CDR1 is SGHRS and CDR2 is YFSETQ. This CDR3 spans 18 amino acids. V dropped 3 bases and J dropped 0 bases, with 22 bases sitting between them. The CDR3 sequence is CASSWAGQNQPGSYEQYF. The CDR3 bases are TGCGCCAGCAGCTGGGCGGGACAAAACCAACCGGGCTCCTACGAGCAGTACTTC.

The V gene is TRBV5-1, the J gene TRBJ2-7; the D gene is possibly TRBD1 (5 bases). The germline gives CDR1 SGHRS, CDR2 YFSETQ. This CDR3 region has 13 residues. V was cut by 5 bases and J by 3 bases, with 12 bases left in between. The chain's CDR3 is CASSQGMGYEQYF. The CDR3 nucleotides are TGCGCCAGCAGTCAGGGAATGGGCTACGAGCAGTACTTC.

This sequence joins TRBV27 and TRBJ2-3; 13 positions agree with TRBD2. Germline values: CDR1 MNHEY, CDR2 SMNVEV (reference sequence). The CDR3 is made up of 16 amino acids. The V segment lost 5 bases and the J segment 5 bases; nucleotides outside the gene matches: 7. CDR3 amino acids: CASSLRLAGGLDTQYF. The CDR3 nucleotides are TGTGCCAGCAGTCTCCGACTAGCGGGAGGTCTAGATACGCAGTATTTT.

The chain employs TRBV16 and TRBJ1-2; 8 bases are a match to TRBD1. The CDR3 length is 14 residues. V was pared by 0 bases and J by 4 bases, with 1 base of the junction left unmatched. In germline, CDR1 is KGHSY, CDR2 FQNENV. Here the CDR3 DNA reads TGTGCCAGCAGCCAATCCACAGGGGGCTATGGCTACACCTTC. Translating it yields CASSQSTGGYGYTF.